This T cell receptor beta chain was observed in a study of cytomegalovirus exposure and HLA in healthy donors. General study results and limits: A later analysis appeared to link common viral pathogens to several of the most significant clusters. Most TCR beta V segments were productive about 90% or about 30% of the time in an earlier analysis.

Vbeta (60) and Jbeta (13) primers were used in the PCR. Profiled with immunoSEQ multiplex PCR; TCRdb holds only in-frame clones, not every one. The data contain approximately 110,000 clones, just over 75% of them singletons. Points on this clone: Its antigen is undetermined.

Trimming took 5 bases from V and 4 from J, leaving 14 bases between them. This CDR3 comprises 14 residues. Germline-derived CDR1 and CDR2 are SGHAT and FQNNGV. This chain joins TRBV11-2 and TRBJ1-2; a weak D match, TRBD1 (6 bases). The TCR comes from a man in his forties in good health and CMV-seropositive. Sequencing input: PBMCs. CDR3 loop: CASSALGGAYGYTF. CDR3 in DNA: TGTGCCAGCAGCGCTTTGGGGGGGGCCTATGGCTACACCTTC.